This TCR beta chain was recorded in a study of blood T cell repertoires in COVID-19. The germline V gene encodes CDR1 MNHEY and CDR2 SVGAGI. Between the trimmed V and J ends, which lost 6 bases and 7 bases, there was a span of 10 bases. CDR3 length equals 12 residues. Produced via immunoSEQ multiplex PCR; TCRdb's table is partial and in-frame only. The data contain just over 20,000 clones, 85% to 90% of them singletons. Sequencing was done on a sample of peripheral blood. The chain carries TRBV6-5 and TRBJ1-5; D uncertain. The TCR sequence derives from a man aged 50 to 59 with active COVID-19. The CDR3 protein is CASRRVDQPQHF. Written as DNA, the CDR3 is TGTGCCAGCAGGAGGGTAGACCAGCCCCAGCATTTT.